The 16 T cell receptor beta chains listed next were all sequenced from one sample in a study of shared T cell receptors in the human thymus. Here immunoSEQ multiplex PCR was the method, and the copy in TCRdb shows in-frame clones only, minus some. The table lists more than 550,000 clones, around 85% of them singletons. A further study also used this sample, focusing on human thymus T cells.

Sequencing was performed on thymocytes. These receptors all stem from a girl less than two years old with a congenital heart defect.

V and J are TRBV5-8 and TRBJ2-7; D is perhaps TRBD2 (6 bases). The CDR3 contains 12 residues. Germline CDR1 is SGHTS and CDR2 is YDEGEE. Trimming removed 5 bases from V and 5 bases from J, with 11 bases in between. CDR3 sequence: CASRARENEQYF. In DNA, the CDR3 is TGTGCCAGCAGGGCACGGGAGAACGAGCAGTACTTC.

Notes on this clone: Additional DNA sequences in this sample encode the identical CDR3. The rearrangement uses TRBV10-1 and TRBJ1-1; no definite D call. Germline lookup yields CDR1 WNHNN and CDR2 SYGVQD (reference sequence). The CDR3 contains 14 residues. Trimming stripped 2 bases from V and 1 base from J, with 8 bases between. The CDR3 nucleotides read TGCGCCAGCAGTGAGAGTCGGGAGAACACTGAAGCTTTCTTT. It specifies CASSESRENTEAFF.

The table lists this clone with a count of one. The chain carries TRBV15 and TRBJ1-2; 7 nucleotides agree with TRBD1. The CDR3 sequence is 12 residues long. Looked up from germline, CDR1 is LNHNV and CDR2 is YYDKDF (reference sequence). Unmatched junction bases numbered 6, after V lost 6 bases and J lost 8 bases. CDR3 region: CATRHRGHGYTF. In DNA form, the CDR3 reads TGTGCCACCAGACACAGGGGCCACGGCTACACCTTC.

V is TRBV5-4 and J is TRBJ2-3; TRBD1 agrees at 11 bases. The V gene's germline CDR1 is SGHNT and CDR2 YYREEE (reference sequence). Trimming removed 0 bases from V and 4 bases from J; junction bases left unmatched: 7. The CDR3 sequence is 17 residues long. The CDR3 protein is CASSLGKGQGAPDTQYF. CDR3 bases: TGTGCCAGCAGCTTGGGTAAAGGACAGGGGGCGCCAGATACGCAGTATTTT.

To note about this clone: This sample includes further DNA sequences coding for the same CDR3. The chain carries TRBV6-6 and TRBJ2-7; 12 bases are a match to TRBD1. The CDR3 is 14 residues long. V lost 8 bases, J lost 4 bases, and 6 bases stayed unmatched. The germline V gene has CDR1 MNHNY and CDR2 SVGAGI (reference sequence). Here the CDR3 reads CASSPGQGAYEQYF. The CDR3 DNA reads as TGTGCCAGCTCGCCGGGACAGGGGGCTTACGAGCAGTACTTC.

The chain is built from TRBV9 and TRBJ1-1, with TRBD1 identical over 7 bases. The CDR3 length is 15 residues. Germline loops: CDR1 SGDLS, CDR2 YYNGEE. J lost 6 bases, V lost 0 bases, and 8 bases had no gene match. Written as DNA, the CDR3 is TGTGCCAGCAGCGTAGGGGGAACTAGGGGGCCTGAAGCTTTCTTT. Its translation: CASSVGGTRGPEAFF.

Notes on this clone: The same CDR3 is also encoded by other DNA sequences in this sample. The chain combines TRBV14 with TRBJ2-5; D might be TRBD2 (6 bases). CDR1 is SGHDN and CDR2 is FVKESK in the germline V gene. The CDR3 consists of 18 residues. V gave up 6 bases and J gave up 7 bases, with 30 bases separating them. This CDR3 is CASSQLARLPIVGGTQYF. The CDR3 DNA sequence: TGTGCCAGCAGTCAACTCGCCAGGCTACCCATTGTGGGGGGGACCCAGTACTTC.

The CDR3 loop reads CASSEAGKCQGVNTEAFF. The DNA of the CDR3 is TGTGCCAGCAGTGAAGCGGGGAAGTGCCAGGGGGTGAACACTGAAGCTTTCTTT. The rearrangement uses TRBV6-1 and TRBJ1-1; 7 bases agree with TRBD1. This CDR3 region has 18 residues. Germline V gene data show CDR1 as MNHNS and CDR2 as SASEGT. Trimming took 0 bases from V and 0 from J; bases not matched to a gene: 10.

This chain joins TRBV14 and TRBJ1-5; 8 bases agree with TRBD1. The CDR3 has 15 residues. Trimming at V came to 1 base and at J to 3 bases, leaving 2 bases not matched to a gene. Looked up from germline, CDR1 is SGHDN and CDR2 is FVKESK. CDR3 residues: CASSQGQGNNQPQHF. The CDR3 DNA sequence: TGTGCCAGCAGCCAAGGACAGGGGAACAATCAGCCCCAGCATTTT.

The chain combines TRBV11-1 with TRBJ1-5, with D uncertain. With 5 bases removed from V and 9 bases from J, the gap between germline ends came to 23 bases. The germline gives CDR1 SGHAT, CDR2 FQDESV (reference sequence). This CDR3 is 16 amino acids long. CDR3: CASSRQGREIKRPQHF. The CDR3 DNA is TGTGCCAGCAGCCGACAAGGAAGGGAGATAAAGAGGCCCCAGCATTTT. The whole variable domain, filled in from reference TRBV11-1 and TRBJ1-5, reads EAEVAQSPRYKITEKSQAVAFWCDPISGHATLYWYRQILGQGPELLVQFQDESVVDDSQLPKDRFSAERLKGVDSTLKIQPAELGDSAMYLCASSRQGREIKRPQHFGDGTRLSIL.

This clone occurred once. The rearrangement links TRBV5-1 to TRBJ1-2, with TRBD1 identical over 7 bases. Germline V lookup: CDR1 SGHRS, CDR2 YFSETQ. With V trimmed by 0 bases and J by 8 bases, 16 bases remained unmatched. The CDR3 has 17 amino acids. CDR3 sequence: CASSLVQGDWTGGGYTF. In nucleotides, the CDR3 is TGCGCCAGCAGCTTGGTTCAGGGAGATTGGACAGGCGGCGGCTACACCTTC.

This sequence joins TRBV10-3 and TRBJ1-2; the D gene is possibly TRBD1 (6 bases). The V end was cut by 10 bases, the J end by 4 bases, with 16 bases between. CDR1 and CDR2 (germline): ENHRY, SYGVKD. The CDR3 runs to 13 residues. CDR3 sequence: CATTRIGGYGYTF. The CDR3 DNA reads as TGTGCCACAACAAGGATAGGGGGCTATGGCTACACCTTC.

This rearrangement joins TRBV18 to TRBJ2-2; 9 bases agree with TRBD1. V was pared by 3 bases and J by 6 bases, with 8 bases of the junction left unmatched. CDR3 length: 16 amino acids. CDR1 KGHSH and CDR2 LQKENI come from the germline V gene. In DNA form, the CDR3 reads TGTGCCAGCTCACCTGTAGGGGACAGGGAATCCGGGGAGCTGTTTTTT. Protein: CASSPVGDRESGELFF.

V gene TRBV30 combines with J gene TRBJ2-3, with D possibly matching TRBD1 (6 bases). CDR1 and CDR2 (germline): GTSNPN, SVGIG (reference sequence). CDR3 length: 14 amino acids. V lost 8 bases and J lost 1, with 16 bases in between. CDR3 DNA: TGTGCCCGGACCGAGGGACACCGCACAGATACGCAGTATTTT. It is translated as CARTEGHRTDTQYF.

This clone has more than one count but fewer than ten. V is TRBV7-9 and J is TRBJ2-7; D is unresolved. This CDR3 is 15 amino acids long. Deletions cut 2 bases from V and 2 bases from J, with 13 bases between. The germline gives CDR1 SEHNR, CDR2 FQNEAQ (reference sequence). The DNA of the CDR3 is TGTGCCAGCAGCTTACATAACGCGGCAACCTACGAGCAGTACTTC. Translating gives CASSLHNAATYEQYF.

The gene calls are TRBV19 and TRBJ2-7; possibly TRBD2 for D (6 bases). This CDR3 is built from 13 residues. Trimming removed 1 base at V and 5 bases at J, with 9 bases between. Germline V CDR1 and CDR2: LNHDA, SQIVND (reference sequence). This CDR3 is CASSIGRGHEQYF. CDR3 coding DNA: TGTGCCAGTAGTATAGGGAGGGGCCACGAGCAGTACTTC.